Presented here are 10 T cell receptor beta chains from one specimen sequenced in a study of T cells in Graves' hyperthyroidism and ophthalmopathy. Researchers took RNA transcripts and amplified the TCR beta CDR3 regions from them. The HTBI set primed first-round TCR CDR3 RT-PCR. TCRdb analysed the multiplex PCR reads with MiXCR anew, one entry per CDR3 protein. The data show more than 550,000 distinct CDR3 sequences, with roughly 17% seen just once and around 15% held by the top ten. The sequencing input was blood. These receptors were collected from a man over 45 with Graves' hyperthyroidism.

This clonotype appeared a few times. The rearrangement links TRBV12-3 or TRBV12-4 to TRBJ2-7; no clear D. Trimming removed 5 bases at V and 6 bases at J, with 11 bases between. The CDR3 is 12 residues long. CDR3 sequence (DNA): TGTGCCAGCAGTCCGGCGTTGCCCGAGCAGTACTTC. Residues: CASSPALPEQYF.

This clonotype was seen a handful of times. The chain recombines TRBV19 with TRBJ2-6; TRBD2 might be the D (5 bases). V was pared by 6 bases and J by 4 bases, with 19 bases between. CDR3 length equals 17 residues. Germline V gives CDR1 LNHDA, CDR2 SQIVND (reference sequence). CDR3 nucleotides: TGTGCCAGTAGATTGTCGGGGTCCCGGGTCGGGGCCAACGTCCTGACTTTC. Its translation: CASRLSGSRVGANVLTF.

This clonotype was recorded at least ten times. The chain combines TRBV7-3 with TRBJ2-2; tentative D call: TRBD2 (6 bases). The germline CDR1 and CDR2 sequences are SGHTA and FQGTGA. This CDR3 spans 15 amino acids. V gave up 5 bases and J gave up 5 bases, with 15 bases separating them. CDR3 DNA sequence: TGTGCCAGCAGCAGTAGCGGAGGCTGGACCGGGGAGCTGTTTTTT. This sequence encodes CASSSSGGWTGELFF. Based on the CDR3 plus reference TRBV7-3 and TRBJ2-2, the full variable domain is GAGVSQTPSNKVTEKGKYVELRCDPISGHTALYWYRQSLGQGPEFLIYFQGTGAADDSGLPNDRFFAVRPEGSVSTLKIQRTERGDSAVYLCASSSSGGWTGELFFGEGSRLTVL.

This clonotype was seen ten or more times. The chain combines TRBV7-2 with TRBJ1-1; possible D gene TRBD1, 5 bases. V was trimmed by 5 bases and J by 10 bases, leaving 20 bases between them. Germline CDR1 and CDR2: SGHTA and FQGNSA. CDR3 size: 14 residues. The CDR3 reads CASSDSLGYGVAFF. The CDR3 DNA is TGTGCCAGCAGCGACAGCTTAGGGTATGGGGTAGCTTTCTTT.

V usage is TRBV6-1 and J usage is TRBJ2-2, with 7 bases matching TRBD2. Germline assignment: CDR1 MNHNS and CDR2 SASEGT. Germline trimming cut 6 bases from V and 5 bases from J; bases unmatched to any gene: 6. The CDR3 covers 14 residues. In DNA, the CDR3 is TGTGCCAGCAGAAAGGATAGCGGGACCGGGGAGCTGTTTTTT. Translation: CASRKDSGTGELFF.

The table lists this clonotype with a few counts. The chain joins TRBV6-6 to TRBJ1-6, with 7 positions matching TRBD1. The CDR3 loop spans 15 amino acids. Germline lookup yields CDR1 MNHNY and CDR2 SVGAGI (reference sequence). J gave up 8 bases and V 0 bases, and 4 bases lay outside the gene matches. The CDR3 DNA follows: TGTGCCAGCAGTTACTCGTACAGGGGTGATTCACCCCTCCACTTT. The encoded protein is CASSYSYRGDSPLHF.

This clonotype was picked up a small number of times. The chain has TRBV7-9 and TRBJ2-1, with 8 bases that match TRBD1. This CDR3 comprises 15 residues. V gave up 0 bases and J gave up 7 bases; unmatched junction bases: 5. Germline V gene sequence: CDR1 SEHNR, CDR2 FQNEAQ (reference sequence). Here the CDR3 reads CASSLAWTGSNEQFF. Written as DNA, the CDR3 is TGTGCCAGCAGCTTAGCGTGGACAGGGTCGAATGAGCAGTTCTTC.

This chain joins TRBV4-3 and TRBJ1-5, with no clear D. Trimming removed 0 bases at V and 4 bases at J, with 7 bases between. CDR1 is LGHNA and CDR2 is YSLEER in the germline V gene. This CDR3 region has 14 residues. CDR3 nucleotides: TGCGCCAGCAGCCAAGATGTTGAGAATCAGCCCCAGCATTTT. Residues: CASSQDVENQPQHF.

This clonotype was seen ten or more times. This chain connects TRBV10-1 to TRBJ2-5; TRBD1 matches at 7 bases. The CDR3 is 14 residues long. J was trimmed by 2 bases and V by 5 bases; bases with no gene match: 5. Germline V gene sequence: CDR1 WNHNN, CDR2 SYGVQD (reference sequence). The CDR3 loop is CASSKQGQQETQYF. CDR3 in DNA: TGCGCCAGCAGTAAACAGGGGCAACAAGAGACCCAGTACTTC.

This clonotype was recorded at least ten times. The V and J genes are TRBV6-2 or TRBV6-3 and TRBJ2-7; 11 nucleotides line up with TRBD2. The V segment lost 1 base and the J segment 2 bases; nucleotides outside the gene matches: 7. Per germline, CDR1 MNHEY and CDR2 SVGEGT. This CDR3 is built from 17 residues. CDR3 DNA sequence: TGTGCCAGCAGTTACTTCCGGACTAGCGGGTACGCCTACGAGCAGTACTTC. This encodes CASSYFRTSGYAYEQYF.